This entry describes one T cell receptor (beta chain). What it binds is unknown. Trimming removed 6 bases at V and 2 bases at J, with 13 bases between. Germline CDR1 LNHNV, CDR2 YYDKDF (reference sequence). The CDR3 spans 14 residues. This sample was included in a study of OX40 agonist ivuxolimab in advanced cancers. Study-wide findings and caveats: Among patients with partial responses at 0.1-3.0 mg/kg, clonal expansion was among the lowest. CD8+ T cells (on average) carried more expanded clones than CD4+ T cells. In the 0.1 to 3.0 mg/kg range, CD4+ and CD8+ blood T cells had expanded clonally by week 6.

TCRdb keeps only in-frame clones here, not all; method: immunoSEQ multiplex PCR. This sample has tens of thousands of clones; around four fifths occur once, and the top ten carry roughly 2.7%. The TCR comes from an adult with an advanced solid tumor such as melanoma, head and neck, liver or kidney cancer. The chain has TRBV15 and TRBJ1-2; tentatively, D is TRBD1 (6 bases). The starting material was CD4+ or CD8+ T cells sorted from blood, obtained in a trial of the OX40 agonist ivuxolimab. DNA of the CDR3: TGTGCCACCAGTAGGGGGGGCCAGAACTATGGCTACACCTTC. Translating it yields CATSRGGQNYGYTF.